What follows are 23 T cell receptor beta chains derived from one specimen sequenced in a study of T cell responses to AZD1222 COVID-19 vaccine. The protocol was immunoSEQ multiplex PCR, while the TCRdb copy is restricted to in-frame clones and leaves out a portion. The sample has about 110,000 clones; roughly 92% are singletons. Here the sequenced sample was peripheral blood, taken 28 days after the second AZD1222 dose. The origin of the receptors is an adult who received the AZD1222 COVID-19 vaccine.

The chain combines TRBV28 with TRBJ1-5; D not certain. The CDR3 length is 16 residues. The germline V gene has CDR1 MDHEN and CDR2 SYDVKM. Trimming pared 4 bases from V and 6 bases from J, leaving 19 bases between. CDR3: CASSSRLPRTFQPQHF. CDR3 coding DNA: TGTGCCAGCAGTTCCCGCCTACCGAGGACCTTTCAGCCCCAGCATTTT.

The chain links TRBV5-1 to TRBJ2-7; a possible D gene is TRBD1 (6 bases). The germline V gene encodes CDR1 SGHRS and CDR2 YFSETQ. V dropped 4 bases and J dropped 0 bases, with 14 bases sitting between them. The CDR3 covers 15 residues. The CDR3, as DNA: TGCGCCAGCAGCCCACAGGGTGGCGGCTCCTACGAGCAGTACTTC. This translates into CASSPQGGGSYEQYF. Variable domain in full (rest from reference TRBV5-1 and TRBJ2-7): KAGVTQTPRYLIKTRGQQVTLSCSPISGHRSVSWYQQTPGQGLQFLFEYFSETQRNKGNFPGRFSGRQFSNSRSEMNVSTLELGDSALYLCASSPQGGGSYEQYFGPGTRLTVT.

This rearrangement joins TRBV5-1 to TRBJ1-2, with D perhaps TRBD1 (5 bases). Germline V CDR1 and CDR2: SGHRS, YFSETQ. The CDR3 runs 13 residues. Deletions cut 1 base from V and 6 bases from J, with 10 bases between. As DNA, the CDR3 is TGCGCCAGCAGCTTGAGAAGGGGCGATGGCTACACCTTC. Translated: CASSLRRGDGYTF.

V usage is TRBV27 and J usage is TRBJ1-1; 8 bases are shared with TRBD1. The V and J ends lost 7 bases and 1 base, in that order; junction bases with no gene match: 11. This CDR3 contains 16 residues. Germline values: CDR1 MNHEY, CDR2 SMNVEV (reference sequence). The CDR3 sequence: CASNFLEGQGNTEAFF. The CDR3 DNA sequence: TGTGCCAGCAACTTCTTAGAAGGACAGGGGAACACTGAAGCTTTCTTT.

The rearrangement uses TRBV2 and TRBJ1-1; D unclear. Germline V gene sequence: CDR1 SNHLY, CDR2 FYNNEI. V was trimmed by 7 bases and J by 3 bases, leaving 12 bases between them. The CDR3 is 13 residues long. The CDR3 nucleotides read TGTGCCAGCAACCCAGAGAGGGACACTGAAGCTTTCTTT. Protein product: CASNPERDTEAFF.

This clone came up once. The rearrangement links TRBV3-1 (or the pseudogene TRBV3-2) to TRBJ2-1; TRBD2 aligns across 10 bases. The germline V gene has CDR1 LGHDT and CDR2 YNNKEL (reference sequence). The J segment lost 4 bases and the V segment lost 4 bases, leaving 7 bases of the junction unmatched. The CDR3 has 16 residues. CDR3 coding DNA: TGTGCCAGCAGCCCTACTCTAGCGGGGGCTTACAATGAGCAGTTCTTC. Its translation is CASSPTLAGAYNEQFF.

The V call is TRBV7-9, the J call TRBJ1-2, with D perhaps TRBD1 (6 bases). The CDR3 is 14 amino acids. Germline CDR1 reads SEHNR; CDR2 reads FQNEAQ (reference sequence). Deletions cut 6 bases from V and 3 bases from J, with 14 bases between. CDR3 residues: CASRPSGGDYGYTF. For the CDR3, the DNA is TGTGCCAGCAGACCGTCGGGGGGCGACTATGGCTACACCTTC.

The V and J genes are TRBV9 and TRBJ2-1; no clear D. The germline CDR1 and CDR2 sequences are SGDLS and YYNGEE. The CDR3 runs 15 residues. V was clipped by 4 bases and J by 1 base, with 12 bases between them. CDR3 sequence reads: CASSPDGPSYNEQFF. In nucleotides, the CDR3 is TGTGCCAGCAGCCCGGACGGCCCGTCCTACAATGAGCAGTTCTTC.

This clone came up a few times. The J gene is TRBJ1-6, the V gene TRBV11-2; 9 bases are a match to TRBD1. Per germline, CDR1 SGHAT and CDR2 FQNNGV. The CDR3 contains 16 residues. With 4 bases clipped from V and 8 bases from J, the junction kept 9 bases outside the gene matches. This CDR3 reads CASSSRGTGSYSPLHF. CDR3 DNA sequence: TGTGCCAGCAGCTCTAGGGGGACAGGGTCATATTCACCCCTCCACTTT.

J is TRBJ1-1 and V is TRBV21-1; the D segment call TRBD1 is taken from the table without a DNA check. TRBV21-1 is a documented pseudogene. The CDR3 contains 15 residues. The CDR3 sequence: CASSKASRGWTEAFF. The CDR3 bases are TGTGCCAGCAGCAAAGCTTCAAGGGGTTGGACTGAAGCTTTCTTT.

DNA for the CDR3: TGTGCCACCGCACAGGGGCCTAACTATGGCTACACCTTC. It yields the protein CATAQGPNYGYTF. The V gene is TRBV19, the J gene TRBJ1-2, with 7 bases fitting TRBD1. Germline V lookup: CDR1 LNHDA, CDR2 SQIVND (reference sequence). V shed 10 bases, J shed 0 bases, and the junction held 5 bases outside the gene matches. The CDR3 extends over 13 amino acids. Based on the CDR3 plus reference TRBV19 and TRBJ1-2, the full variable domain is DGGITQSPKYLFRKEGQNVTLSCEQNLNHDAMYWYRQDPGQGLRLIYYSQIVNDFQKGDIAEGYSVSREKKESFPLTVTSAQKNPTAFYLCATAQGPNYGYTFGSGTRLTVV.

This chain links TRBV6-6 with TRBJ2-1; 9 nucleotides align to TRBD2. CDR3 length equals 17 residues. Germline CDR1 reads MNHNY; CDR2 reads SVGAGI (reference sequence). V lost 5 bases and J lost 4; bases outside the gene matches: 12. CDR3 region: CASSPGLSGGLYNEQFF. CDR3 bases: TGTGCCAGCAGTCCCGGTTTGAGCGGGGGGCTGTACAATGAGCAGTTCTTC.

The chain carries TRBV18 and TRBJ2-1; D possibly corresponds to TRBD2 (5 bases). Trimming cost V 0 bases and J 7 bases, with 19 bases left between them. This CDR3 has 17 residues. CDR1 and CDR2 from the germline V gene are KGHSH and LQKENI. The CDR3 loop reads CASSPPASGGSYNEQFF. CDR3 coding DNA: TGTGCCAGCTCACCACCGGCCAGCGGCGGCTCGTATAATGAGCAGTTCTTC.

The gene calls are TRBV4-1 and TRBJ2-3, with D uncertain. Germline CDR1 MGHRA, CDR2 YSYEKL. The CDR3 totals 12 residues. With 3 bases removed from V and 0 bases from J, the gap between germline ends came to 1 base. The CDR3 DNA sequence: TGCGCCAGCAGCCAGAGCACAGATACGCAGTATTTT. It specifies CASSQSTDTQYF.

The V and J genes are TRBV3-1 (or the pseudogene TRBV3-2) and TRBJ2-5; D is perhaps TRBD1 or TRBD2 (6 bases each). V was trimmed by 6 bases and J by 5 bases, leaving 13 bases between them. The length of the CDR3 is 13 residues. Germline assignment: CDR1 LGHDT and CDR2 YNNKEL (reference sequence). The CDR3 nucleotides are TGTGCCAGCAGACAAATGGGGGGCGAGACCCAGTACTTC. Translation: CASRQMGGETQYF.

The DNA for the CDR3 is TGTGCCAGCAGTTACAAAGGACAGGGGCCGAATGGCTACACCTTC. Protein sequence: CASSYKGQGPNGYTF. The chain joins TRBV6-2 or TRBV6-3 to TRBJ1-2; TRBD1 matches at 9 bases. The CDR3 has 15 residues. Germline-derived CDR1 and CDR2 are MNHEY and SVGEGT. Trimming took 2 bases from V and 6 from J; bases not matched to a gene: 7.

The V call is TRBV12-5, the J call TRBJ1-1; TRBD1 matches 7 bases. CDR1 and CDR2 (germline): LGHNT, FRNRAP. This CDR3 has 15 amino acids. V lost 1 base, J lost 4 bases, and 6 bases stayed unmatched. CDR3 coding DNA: TGTGCTAGTGGTTTGGACCCGGCAGGGGGCACTGAAGCTTTCTTT. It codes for CASGLDPAGGTEAFF. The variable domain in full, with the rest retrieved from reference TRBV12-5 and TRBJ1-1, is DARVTQTPRHKVTEMGQEVTMRCQPILGHNTVFWYRQTMMQGLELLAYFRNRAPLDDSGMPKDRFSAEMPDATLATLKIQPSEPRDSAVYFCASGLDPAGGTEAFFGQGTRLTVV.

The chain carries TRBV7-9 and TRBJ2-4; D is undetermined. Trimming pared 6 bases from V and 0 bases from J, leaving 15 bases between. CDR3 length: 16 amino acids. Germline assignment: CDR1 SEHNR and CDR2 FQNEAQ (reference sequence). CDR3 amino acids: CASSPPGPLAKNIQYF. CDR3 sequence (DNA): TGTGCCAGCAGTCCCCCGGGTCCACTAGCCAAAAACATTCAGTACTTC.

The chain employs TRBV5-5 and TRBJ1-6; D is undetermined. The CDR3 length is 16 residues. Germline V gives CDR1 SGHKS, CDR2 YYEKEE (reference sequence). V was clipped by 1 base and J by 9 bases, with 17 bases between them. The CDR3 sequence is CASSLHPGQSLSPLHF. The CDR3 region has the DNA TGTGCCAGCAGCTTGCACCCTGGGCAGAGCCTTTCACCCCTCCACTTT. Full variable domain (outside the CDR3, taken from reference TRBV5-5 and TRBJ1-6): DAGVTQSPTHLIKTRGQQVTLRCSPISGHKSVSWYQQVLGQGPQFIFQYYEKEERGRGNFPDRFSARQFPNYSSELNVNALLLGDSALYLCASSLHPGQSLSPLHFGNGTRLTVT.

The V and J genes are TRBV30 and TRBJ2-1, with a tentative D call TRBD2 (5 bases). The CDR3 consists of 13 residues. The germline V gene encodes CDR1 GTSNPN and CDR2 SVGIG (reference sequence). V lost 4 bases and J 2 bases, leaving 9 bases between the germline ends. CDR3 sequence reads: CAWTGLAYNEQFF. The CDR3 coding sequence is TGTGCCTGGACAGGACTTGCCTACAATGAGCAGTTCTTC.

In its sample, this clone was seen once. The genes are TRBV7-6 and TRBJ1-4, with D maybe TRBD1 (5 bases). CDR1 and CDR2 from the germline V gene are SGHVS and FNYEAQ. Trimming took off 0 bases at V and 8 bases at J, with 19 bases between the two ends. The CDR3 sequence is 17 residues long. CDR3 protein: CASSLAPAGRAGEKLFF. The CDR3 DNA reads TGTGCCAGCAGCTTAGCGCCCGCGGGGCGGGCTGGGGAAAAACTGTTTTTT.

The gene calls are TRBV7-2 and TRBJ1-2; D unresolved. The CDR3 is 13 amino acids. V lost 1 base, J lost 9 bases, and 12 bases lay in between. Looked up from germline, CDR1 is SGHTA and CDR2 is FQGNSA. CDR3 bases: TGTGCCAGCAGCTTAGGGCGGCAAGGCAGCTACACCTTC. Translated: CASSLGRQGSYTF.

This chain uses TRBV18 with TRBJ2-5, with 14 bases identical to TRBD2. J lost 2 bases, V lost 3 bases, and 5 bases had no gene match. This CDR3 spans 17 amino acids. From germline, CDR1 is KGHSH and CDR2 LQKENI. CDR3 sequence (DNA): TGTGCCAGCTCACCCCCCGGGACTAGCGGGGGTCAAGAGACCCAGTACTTC. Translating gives CASSPPGTSGGQETQYF.